This TCR beta chain was identified in a study of patients and donors after allogeneic stem cell transplantation. Trimming took 2 bases from V and 5 from J, leaving 12 bases between them. The CDR3 is made up of 14 amino acids. Germline values: CDR1 SGHVS, CDR2 FNYEAQ. TCRdb passed the RT-PCR reads through MiXCR, listing each CDR3 protein once. The table lists approximately 150,000 distinct CDR3 sequences, about a third of them singletons. Material: blood, either unsorted or a sorted T cell fraction (not recorded which). The V gene is TRBV7-6, the J gene TRBJ1-1, with D tentatively TRBD1 (5 bases). The clonotype originates from a human donor who was either an allogeneic HSCT recipient or a stem cell or donor lymphocyte infusion donor (not recorded which). It is not recorded whose cells these are; they may come from a transplant donor. DNA of the CDR3: TGTGCCAGCAGCTTAAGCCCAGGGCGGACTGAAGCTTTCTTT. Protein sequence: CASSLSPGRTEAFF. Drawing the rest from reference TRBV7-6 and TRBJ1-1, the complete variable domain is GAGVSQSPRYKVTKRGQDVALRCDPISGHVSLYWYRQALGQGPEFLTYFNYEAQQDKSGLPNDRFSAERPEGSISTLTIQRTEQRDSAMYRCASSLSPGRTEAFFGQGTRLTVV.